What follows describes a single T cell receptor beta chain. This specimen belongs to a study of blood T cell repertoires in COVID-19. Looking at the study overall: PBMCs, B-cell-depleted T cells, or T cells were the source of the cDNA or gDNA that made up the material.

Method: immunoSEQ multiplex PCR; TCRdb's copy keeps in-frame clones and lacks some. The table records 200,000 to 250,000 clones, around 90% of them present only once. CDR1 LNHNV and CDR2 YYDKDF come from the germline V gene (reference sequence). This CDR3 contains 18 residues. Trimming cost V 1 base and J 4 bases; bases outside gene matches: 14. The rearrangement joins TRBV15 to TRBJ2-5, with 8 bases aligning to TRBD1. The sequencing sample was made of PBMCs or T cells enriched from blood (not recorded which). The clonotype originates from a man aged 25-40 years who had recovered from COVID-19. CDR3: CATSRAPGRKTGGETQYF. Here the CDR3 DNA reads TGTGCCACCAGCAGAGCCCCGGGACGAAAAACAGGGGGAGAGACCCAGTACTTC.